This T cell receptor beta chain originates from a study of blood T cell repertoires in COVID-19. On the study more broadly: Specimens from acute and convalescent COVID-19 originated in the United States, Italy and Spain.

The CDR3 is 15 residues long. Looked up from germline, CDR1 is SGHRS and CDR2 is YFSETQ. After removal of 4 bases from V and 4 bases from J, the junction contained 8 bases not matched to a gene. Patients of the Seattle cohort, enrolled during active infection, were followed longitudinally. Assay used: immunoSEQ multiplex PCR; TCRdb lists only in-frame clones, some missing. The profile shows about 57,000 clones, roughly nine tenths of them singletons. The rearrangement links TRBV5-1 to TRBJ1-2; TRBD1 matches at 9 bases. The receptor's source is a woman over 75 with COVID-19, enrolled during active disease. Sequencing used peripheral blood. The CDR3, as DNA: TGCGCCAGCAGCGACACAGGGGGCACCTCCTATGGCTACACCTTC. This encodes CASSDTGGTSYGYTF.